The entry that follows covers one T cell receptor beta chain sequence. The CDR3 sequence is 13 residues long. V shed 6 bases and J shed 7 bases, with 12 bases lying between them. Germline CDR1 reads MNHEY; CDR2 reads SVGEGT. This entry belongs to a study of blood T cell repertoires in COVID-19. Generated by immunoSEQ multiplex PCR, the TCRdb table keeps only in-frame clones and is missing some. The data hold under 200,000 clones, with 80% to 95% observed a single time. This clonotype was sampled from a man aged 45-65 years with acute or convalescent COVID-19. The J gene is TRBJ1-4, the V gene TRBV6-2 or TRBV6-3; perhaps TRBD1 as D (5 bases). Sequencing was done on a sample of peripheral blood. The CDR3 region has the DNA TGTGCCAGCAGCTCGCAGGGCCGTGAAAAACTGTTTTTT. Its translation: CASSSQGREKLFF.